Reported below is one T cell receptor (beta chain). The data originate from a study of CD8 T cells in Susac syndrome. The RNA input was about 0.5 to 1 ug, and it was reverse transcribed with random hexamers. A single record per CDR3 protein comes from TCRdb applying MiXCR to the immunoSEQ multiplex PCR reads. The sample lists 180,000 or so distinct CDR3 sequences; roughly 94% were seen once. Germline CDR1 reads MGHRA; CDR2 reads YSYEKL. The CDR3 has 16 residues. Trimming took 1 base from V and 0 from J, leaving 11 bases between them. The specimen sequenced was CD4+ T cells from PBMCs. V usage is TRBV4-1 and J usage is TRBJ2-3; D remains unclear. This clonotype was sampled from a human donor in good health. As DNA, the CDR3 is TGCGCCAGCAGCCAAGGAAGTACTTCTAGCACAGATACGCAGTATTTT. It is translated as CASSQGSTSSTDTQYF.